This T cell receptor (beta chain) was retrieved from a study of immune characterization of retroperitoneal liposarcoma. The CDR3 covers 16 residues. From germline, CDR1 is SGHAT and CDR2 FQDESV (reference sequence). V dropped 2 bases and J dropped 4; count of bases not matched to a gene: 7. MiXCR, run by TCRdb on the PCR reads, gives a single entry per CDR3 protein. The sample includes roughly 7,000 distinct CDR3 sequences, approximately 30% of them seen just once. This rearrangement joins TRBV11-1 to TRBJ2-1; 8 bases align to TRBD2. Sequenced sample: blood. The TCR comes from a male donor with retroperitoneal liposarcoma. The DNA of the CDR3 is TGTGCCAGCAGCTTATCGGGGGGGTTCATTTACAATGAGCAGTTCTTC. Residues: CASSLSGGFIYNEQFF. The full variable domain, completed using reference TRBV11-1 and TRBJ2-1, is EAEVAQSPRYKITEKSQAVAFWCDPISGHATLYWYRQILGQGPELLVQFQDESVVDDSQLPKDRFSAERLKGVDSTLKIQPAELGDSAMYLCASSLSGGFIYNEQFFGPGTRLTVL.